The clone carrying this TCR beta chain showed up just once. In the study's own analysis: Amplification of reference gene primers was used by the study to estimate nucleated cell counts. Assay used: immunoSEQ multiplex PCR; TCRdb lists only in-frame clones, some missing. The D gene and trimming were derived from the DNA, and the V and J assignments and clone size from that table. The sample comprises about 250,000 clones, about 86% of which are singletons, and 3.4% rests with the top ten. The recovered donors of Cohort 3 showed two negative PCRs, clearance, or symptom resolution. The CDR3 has 17 amino acids. V shed 0 bases and J shed 5 bases, with 19 bases lying between them. Germline CDR1 LNHDA, CDR2 SQIVND (reference sequence). The sample originates from a study of blood T cell repertoires in COVID-19. Turning to the study itself: PBMCs, B-cell-depleted T cells, or T cells provided the cDNA or gDNA that made up the material.

This receptor was obtained from a man aged 45 to 65 who had recovered from COVID-19. The sequencing input was PBMCs or T cells enriched from blood (not recorded which). This chain connects TRBV19 to TRBJ2-5, with D possibly TRBD2 on 6 matching bases. The CDR3 here is CASSIDQGGVARETQYF. CDR3 sequence (DNA): TGTGCCAGTAGTATAGATCAGGGCGGGGTGGCTCGGGAGACCCAGTACTTC.